The 10 T cell receptor beta chains reported below all come from one sample, sequenced in a study of CD8+CD57+ T cells in acquired aplastic anemia. The template used for profiling TCR beta VDJ and CDR3 was genomic DNA. TCRdb re-derived calls from the reads in MiXCR, one entry per CDR3 protein. The sample lists 150,000 to 200,000 distinct CDR3 sequences, roughly 47% seen once, with over 0.95% in the top ten. The sample comprised sorted CD4+, CD8+, or CD8+CD57+ T cells (not recorded which) from PBMCs. All receptors come from a human donor in good health.

About this clonotype itself: A much bigger clone sits one base away, suggesting this may be a read error. The J gene is TRBJ2-2, the V gene TRBV10-3; D may be TRBD2 (5 bases). V lost 6 bases, J lost 0 bases, and 8 bases lay in between. The CDR3 is made up of 14 amino acids. In germline, CDR1 is ENHRY, CDR2 SYGVKD. CDR3 DNA sequence: TGTGCCATCAGACGACTATCGAACACCGGGGAGCTGTTTTTT. Protein product: CAIRRLSNTGELFF.

The chain recombines TRBV6-1 with TRBJ1-5; no definite D call. V was pared by 6 bases and J by 3 bases, with 12 bases between. The CDR3 covers 14 residues. CDR1 is MNHNS, CDR2 SASEGT, per germline. The CDR3 DNA sequence: TGTGCCAGCAGCCGTCAGGAATTCAATCAGCCCCAGCATTTT. It translates to CASSRQEFNQPQHF.

This clonotype was seen many times. The genes are TRBV5-6 and TRBJ1-2, with unresolved D. The CDR3 length is 14 residues. Germline CDR1 and CDR2: SGHDT and YYEEEE. V gave up 4 bases and J gave up 8 bases, with 18 bases separating them. CDR3 region: CASSRPGILRGYTF. The CDR3 DNA reads as TGTGCCAGCAGCCGCCCCGGGATACTGAGAGGCTACACCTTC.

In this sample, this clonotype turned up many times. CDR3 loop: CASSLSPPQDSGANVLTF. The CDR3 nucleotides are TGTGCCAGCAGCTTAAGCCCCCCCCAGGACTCTGGGGCCAACGTCCTGACTTTC. The chain has TRBV7-6 and TRBJ2-6; the D is unclear. Deletions cut 2 bases from V and 0 bases from J, with 14 bases between. CDR3 length: 18 amino acids. Germline loops: CDR1 SGHVS, CDR2 FNYEAQ. The whole variable domain, remainder taken from reference TRBV7-6 and TRBJ2-6, is GAGVSQSPRYKVTKRGQDVALRCDPISGHVSLYWYRQALGQGPEFLTYFNYEAQQDKSGLPNDRFSAERPEGSISTLTIQRTEQRDSAMYRCASSLSPPQDSGANVLTFGAGSRLTVL.

The sample holds many counts of this clonotype. The rearrangement joins TRBV20-1 to TRBJ2-7; 9 nucleotides line up with TRBD1. Germline V gives CDR1 DFQATT, CDR2 SNEGSKA (reference sequence). V gave up 6 bases and J gave up 1 base; unmatched junction bases: 7. The CDR3 spans 14 residues. The CDR3 is CSAGQGIISYEQYF. DNA of the CDR3: TGCAGTGCGGGACAGGGAATCATATCCTACGAGCAGTACTTC.

The sample holds a few counts of this clonotype. V gene TRBV9 combines with J gene TRBJ1-1; D possibly corresponds to TRBD1 (6 bases). This CDR3 comprises 12 residues. CDR1 is SGDLS and CDR2 is YYNGEE in the germline V gene. V gave up 8 bases and J gave up 1 base, with 9 bases separating them. The CDR3, as DNA: TGTGCCAGTGGGGGCCCGAACACTGAAGCTTTCTTT. Its translation is CASGGPNTEAFF.

This clonotype was detected ten times or more. The gene calls are TRBV19 and TRBJ1-2; no reliable D call. V lost 4 bases to trimming and J lost 4 bases, with 19 bases between them. The CDR3 length is 16 residues. From germline, CDR1 is LNHDA and CDR2 SQIVND (reference sequence). CDR3 sequence: CASSTPRVGRSYGYTF. In DNA form, the CDR3 reads TGTGCCAGTAGTACACCGCGGGTGGGCAGGAGCTATGGCTACACCTTC.

This clonotype was seen more than once but under ten times. The J gene is TRBJ2-6, the V gene TRBV4-1; D possibly corresponds to TRBD1 (6 bases). The germline V and J ends were trimmed by 3 bases and 2 bases, with 11 bases remaining between them. Germline V gene lookup returns CDR1 MGHRA and CDR2 YSYEKL. The CDR3 extends over 16 amino acids. The CDR3 DNA is TGCGCCAGCAGCCAGATAACAGGGACTGGGGCCAACGTCCTGACTTTC. This codes for CASSQITGTGANVLTF.

V gene TRBV20-1 combines with J gene TRBJ2-6; 9 positions match TRBD1. The CDR3 length is 19 residues. Germline trimming cut 5 bases from V and 0 bases from J; bases unmatched to any gene: 14. Per germline, CDR1 DFQATT and CDR2 SNEGSKA (reference sequence). This CDR3 is CSADFASGTGLSGANVLTF. In DNA form, the CDR3 reads TGCAGTGCTGATTTTGCGTCAGGGACAGGGCTCTCTGGGGCCAACGTCCTGACTTTC.

The rearrangement links TRBV7-9 to TRBJ2-5, with a weak D call TRBD1 (5 bases). Germline CDR1 reads SEHNR; CDR2 reads FQNEAQ (reference sequence). This CDR3 region has 14 residues. V dropped 1 base and J dropped 3 bases, with 9 bases sitting between them. In DNA, the CDR3 is TGTGCCAGCAGCTTAGATCGCAGGGAAGAGACCCAGTACTTC. Its translation: CASSLDRREETQYF.